Described below is a single TCR beta chain sequence and its context. Its antigen target is currently unknown. No quality values exist for individual bases; no much larger clone is one base distant. The cysteine opens and the phenylalanine closes a CDR3 of 14 amino acids. Only the CDR3 DNA stays, 42 bases, in frame from base 1. Per the germline V gene, ENHRY is the CDR1 and SYGVKD is the CDR2. The 40 or so donors, aged 6 to 90 years, were systemically healthy Caucasian individuals from Russia. Each donor gave 8 to 10 milliliters of peripheral blood, drawn into EDTA-treated Vacutainer tubes. Ficoll-Paque density-gradient centrifugation was used to isolate PBMCs, with at least 7 million obtained per sample. Total RNA, at least 5 micrograms per sample, was extracted from PBMCs with Trizol reagent. The percentages of naive CD45RAhigh/CD27high T cells were determined by flow cytometry on a PBMC aliquot from every donor.

The protocol used for the library was 5' RACE. TCRdb records Illumina HiSeq 2500 as the sequencer. The second PCR ran for about 7 to 11 cycles and used a J-beta primer mix along with a sample-barcoded 5' primer. Each TCR beta cDNA molecule received a unique molecular identifier from a template-switch 5' adaptor carrying 12 random nucleotides. Each sample yielded at least 3 million CDR3-containing paired-end reads. First-strand cDNA was synthesized from all RNA with the Mint cDNA synthesis kit, primed by a TRBC-specific oligonucleotide. Following uracil-DNA glycosylase treatment, all cDNA underwent a first 18-cycle PCR with the universal primers M1SS and BC2_uni_R. In the authors' own workflow: For normalization, 1 million high-quality reads were randomly selected from each sample, with every read carrying a distinct molecular identifier. Instead of being binned into consensus sequences, reads that shared molecular identifiers were thrown out. CDR3 identification, clonotype clustering and error correction used MiTCR with a Q25 quality threshold and the strictest error-elimination algorithm. Lower-bound total TCR beta diversity was estimated with a nonparametric unseen species model using Euler transformation. Starting from the raw public reads, TCRdb applied fastp trimming at Q25, assembled clones with MiXCR and retained in-frame beta chains. Entries that share a CDR3 protein sequence are merged under the most common genes and DNA. The V and J calls were determined by TCRdb, not by the authors. The sample table shows about 1.5 million distinct CDR3 sequences, and 40% to 45% are seen once. The ten biggest clones cover less than 5% of the sample.

The entry originates in a study of blood T cells in healthy people across ages (dated by TCRdb to between 2014 and 2016). With regard to the full study: In model experiments, template switching captured about one uniquely barcoded TCR beta cDNA molecule for every two T cells. Two additional independent replicas of 1 million unique cDNA reads from the same blood draw were analyzed for two donors (one aged 18 to 30 and one aged 80 or older). Donors were grouped into four age groups: young (average about 15 years), middle-aged (around 39), aged (around 66) and long-lived (about 82). The study measured age-related changes in TCR beta repertoire diversity using deep sequencing normalized with unique cDNA molecular identifiers. Donors of different ages were randomly distributed across sequencing lanes to avoid experimental bias.

The paper as a whole reports these results and caveats: Estimates of total diversity based on one million sequenced T cells were regarded as lower bounds and as underestimates. The CMV infection status of donors was not known, potentially confounding age-related changes in expanded clonotypes. Because profiling used bulk unsorted PBMCs, naive and antigen-experienced compartments could not be compared conclusively. Observed TCR beta diversity per million T cells fell roughly linearly with age, and a significant reduction was already apparent by age about 38. Compared with the aged group, the long-lived group had more naive CD4+ T cells, fewer expanded clones and increased TCR diversity, suggesting age selection. The percentage of naive T cells measured by flow cytometry correlated strongly with observed TCR beta diversity.

Sequences were obtained from blood. This receptor was taken from a young woman in good health. This sequence uses TRBV10-3 and TRBJ2-4; the D gene is perhaps TRBD2, on 7 matching bases. The DNA end is more similar to TRBJ2-7, so the J call may be wrong. This receptor has the CDR3 CAIRTGGGSYEQYF. The nucleotide sequence reads TGTGCCATCAGAACGGGGGGCGGATCCTACGAGCAGTACTTC.